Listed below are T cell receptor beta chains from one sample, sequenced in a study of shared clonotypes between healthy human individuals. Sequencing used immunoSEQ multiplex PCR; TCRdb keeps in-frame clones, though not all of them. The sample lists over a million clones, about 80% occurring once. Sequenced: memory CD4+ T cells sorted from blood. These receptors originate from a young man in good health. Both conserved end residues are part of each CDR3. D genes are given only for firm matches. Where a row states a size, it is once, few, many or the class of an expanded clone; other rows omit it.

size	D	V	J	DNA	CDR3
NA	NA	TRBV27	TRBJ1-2	TGTGCCAGCAGAACAGGGTTGGGGGGGGGCTACACCTTC	CASRTGLGGGYTF
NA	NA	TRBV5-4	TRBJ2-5	TGTGCCAGCAGCTTGGCCAGGCTGGGGGGGACCCAGTACTTC	CASSLARLGGTQYF
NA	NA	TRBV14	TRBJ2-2	TGTGCCAGCAGCCAACAACAGCGTACCGGGGAGCTGTTTTTT	CASSQQQRTGELFF
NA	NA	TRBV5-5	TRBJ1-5	TGTGCCAGCAGCTTGGGTGGTTTACGACCCCAGCATTTT	CASSLGGLRPQHF
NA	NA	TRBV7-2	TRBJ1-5	TGTGCCAGCAGCTTAGCTGGGGGAGGGGGACAGCCCCAGCATTTT	CASSLAGGGGQPQHF
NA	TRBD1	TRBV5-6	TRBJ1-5	TGTGCCAGCAGCACGCGACAGGGAGATCAGCCCCAGCATTTT	CASSTRQGDQPQHF
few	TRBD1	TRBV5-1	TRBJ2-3	TGCGCCAGCATACTCCAACCGGGACAGGGGACAGATACGCAGTATTTT	CASILQPGQGTDTQYF
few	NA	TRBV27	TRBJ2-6	TGTGCCAGCAGTCGAACGACTGGGGCCAACGTCCTGACTTTC	CASSRTTGANVLTF
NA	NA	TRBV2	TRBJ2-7	TGTGCCAGCAGTGAACAGGGCATCAACGAGCAGTACTTC	CASSEQGINEQYF
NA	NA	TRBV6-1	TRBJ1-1	TGTGCCAGCAGTGGATTGACAGGGAACACTGAAGCTTTCTTT	CASSGLTGNTEAFF
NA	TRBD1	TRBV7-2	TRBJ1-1	TGTGCCAGCAGCCCCCGGACAGGGGGCTCTGAAGCTTTCTTT	CASSPRTGGSEAFF